These 18 T cell receptor beta chains share one sample of origin, sequenced in a study of PD-1 blockade in classical Hodgkin lymphoma. Every one of the patients relapsed after autologous stem cell transplantation (brentuximab vedotin exposure was variable). Clones were sequenced by immunoSEQ multiplex PCR, and TCRdb holds only the in-frame ones, with some missing. The data contain 50,000 to 65,000 clones, around nine tenths of them seen just once; the ten biggest clones take up around 5%. The sample in question was peripheral blood mononuclear cells (PBMCs), obtained before the second cycle of nivolumab. Receptor source: a human donor with classical Hodgkin lymphoma.

CDR3 loop: CASSLTETGAAEAFF. CDR3 in DNA: TGCGCCAGCAGCTTGACTGAGACAGGGGCGGCTGAAGCTTTCTTT. The chain is built from TRBV5-1 and TRBJ1-1; 8 bases are shared with TRBD1. The germline V gene has CDR1 SGHRS and CDR2 YFSETQ. This CDR3 is built from 15 residues. V lost 1 base and J lost 6; bases outside the gene matches: 8.

The rearrangement links TRBV5-1 to TRBJ2-5; TRBD1 agrees at 8 bases. CDR3 size: 15 residues. The V gene end was trimmed by 3 bases and the J gene end by 4 bases; junction bases not matched to a gene: 8. Germline V gives CDR1 SGHRS, CDR2 YFSETQ. CDR3 coding DNA: TGCGCCAGCAGCTCGCAAAACCAGGGGGCAGAGACCCAGTACTTC. Protein product: CASSSQNQGAETQYF.

The chain combines TRBV11-3 with TRBJ2-1; D is undetermined. The CDR3 totals 13 residues. V was trimmed by 1 base and J by 9 bases, leaving 10 bases between them. From germline, CDR1 is SGHNT and CDR2 YENEEA. CDR3 DNA sequence: TGTGCCAGCAGCTTAGCCTTGGGCCGTGAGCAGTTCTTC. Its protein product is CASSLALGREQFF.

The chain couples TRBV15 to TRBJ1-5; D not certain. The ends were cut back, 5 bases at V and 2 bases at J, with 10 bases in the middle. Germline values: CDR1 LNHNV, CDR2 YYDKDF (reference sequence). CDR3 length: 14 residues. CDR3 DNA: TGTGCCACCAGCCTTGACGCGGGCAATCAGCCCCAGCATTTT. Protein product: CATSLDAGNQPQHF.

The chain has TRBV18 and TRBJ1-3; D remains unclear. CDR3 length equals 13 residues. Germline values: CDR1 KGHSH, CDR2 LQKENI. V lost 6 bases and J 4 bases, leaving 10 bases between the germline ends. The DNA of the CDR3 is TGTGCCAGCTCCATCGACTCCGGAAACACCATATATTTT. Translation gives CASSIDSGNTIYF. The full variable domain, completed using reference TRBV18 and TRBJ1-3, is NAGVMQNPRHLVRRRGQEARLRCSPMKGHSHVYWYRQLPEEGLKFMVYLQKENIIDESGMPKERFSAEFPKEGPSILRIQQVVRGDSAAYFCASSIDSGNTIYFGEGSWLTVV.

The chain recombines TRBV27 with TRBJ2-5; 8 bases fit TRBD1. This CDR3 spans 14 amino acids. The trim removed 3 bases at V and 4 bases at J, leaving 4 bases unmatched. From germline, CDR1 is MNHEY and CDR2 SMNVEV (reference sequence). CDR3 amino acids: CASSFTTGVETQYF. The CDR3 DNA reads as TGTGCCAGCAGTTTTACGACAGGGGTAGAGACCCAGTACTTC.

The chain employs TRBV6-5 and TRBJ2-7; perhaps TRBD1 as D (6 bases). The CDR3 is made up of 14 amino acids. CDR1 and CDR2 from the germline V gene are MNHEY and SVGAGI. V was cut by 6 bases and J by 2 bases, with 14 bases left in between. This CDR3 is CASSLQGPTYEQYF. The CDR3 bases are TGTGCCAGCAGCCTACAGGGACCGACCTACGAGCAGTACTTC.

The rearrangement uses TRBV28 and TRBJ2-7; possible D gene TRBD2, 6 bases. The CDR3 contains 15 residues. CDR1 and CDR2 (germline): MDHEN, SYDVKM. Between the trimmed V and J ends, which lost 5 bases and 4 bases, there was a span of 18 bases. CDR3 residues: CASSRLDLHGYEQYF. CDR3 in DNA: TGTGCCAGCAGTCGACTAGATCTTCACGGGTACGAGCAGTACTTC.

This chain joins TRBV5-1 and TRBJ2-7; maybe TRBD1 (6 bases). The CDR3 sequence is 14 residues long. Trimming removed 4 bases at V and 2 bases at J, with 13 bases between. The germline V gene encodes CDR1 SGHRS and CDR2 YFSETQ. DNA for the CDR3: TGCGCCAGCAGCCCCGGGACACCCACCTACGAGCAGTACTTC. Protein product: CASSPGTPTYEQYF.

This rearrangement joins TRBV7-9 to TRBJ2-3, with unresolved D. The V and J ends lost 6 bases and 6 bases respectively, with 10 bases between them. The CDR3 spans 12 residues. Looked up from germline, CDR1 is SEHNR and CDR2 is FQNEAQ (reference sequence). The CDR3 loop reads CASSPMEDTQYF. CDR3 DNA: TGTGCCAGCAGTCCCATGGAGGATACGCAGTATTTT.

The rearrangement joins TRBV4-2 to TRBJ1-2, with D possibly TRBD1 on 6 matching bases. This CDR3 has 15 residues. The germline V gene encodes CDR1 LGHNA and CDR2 YNFKEQ. V shed 3 bases and J shed 7 bases, with 18 bases lying between them. This CDR3 is CASSHGDTTAVGYTF. DNA for the CDR3: TGTGCCAGCAGCCACGGGGACACCACTGCGGTTGGCTACACCTTC.

This chain's CDR3 is CASSNLAGGYNEQFF. CDR3 coding DNA: TGTGCCAGCAGCAACCTAGCGGGGGGTTACAATGAGCAGTTCTTC. The V and J genes are TRBV28 and TRBJ2-1; TRBD2 aligns across 11 bases. The CDR3 spans 15 residues. Germline CDR1 is MDHEN and CDR2 is SYDVKM. The V gene end was trimmed by 6 bases and the J gene end by 4 bases; junction bases not matched to a gene: 5.

This clone was picked up a small number of times. V gene TRBV5-1 combines with J gene TRBJ1-4, with D unclear. CDR1 is SGHRS, CDR2 YFSETQ, per germline. This CDR3 has 15 amino acids. Trimming removed 0 bases at V and 0 bases at J, with 6 bases between. As DNA, the CDR3 is TGCGCCAGCAGCTTGGAGCTAGCAACTAATGAAAAACTGTTTTTT. Translation gives CASSLELATNEKLFF.

The J gene is TRBJ2-1, the V gene TRBV14; D may be TRBD1 (5 bases). The CDR3 runs 13 residues. CDR1 SGHDN and CDR2 FVKESK come from the germline V gene. V was pared by 0 bases and J by 10 bases, with 10 bases between. CDR3 sequence: CASSQDHRGEQFF. DNA of the CDR3: TGTGCCAGCAGCCAAGATCATAGGGGAGAGCAGTTCTTC.

This chain links TRBV6-5 with TRBJ1-2; D is unresolved. Germline-derived CDR1 and CDR2 are MNHEY and SVGAGI. This CDR3 has 13 amino acids. Deletions cut 4 bases from V and 4 bases from J, with 10 bases between. The DNA for the CDR3 is TGTGCCAGCAGTTCCGGCTTTGCCTATGGCTACACCTTC. Translating it yields CASSSGFAYGYTF.

V and J are TRBV30 and TRBJ1-5; D remains unclear. Germline lookup yields CDR1 GTSNPN and CDR2 SVGIG (reference sequence). The CDR3 is made up of 14 amino acids. V was cut by 4 bases and J by 2 bases, with 12 bases left in between. The CDR3, as DNA: TGTGCCTGGAATCGTGAGGGCGGCAATCAGCCCCAGCATTTT. This sequence encodes CAWNREGGNQPQHF.

The chain uses TRBV25-1 and TRBJ1-1; D gene unclear. Germline-derived CDR1 and CDR2 are MGHDK and SYGVNS. CDR3 length: 17 amino acids. The V gene lost 0 bases and the J gene lost 3 bases, with 17 bases spanning the gap. In DNA, the CDR3 is TGTGCCAGCAGTGAATATGACTTCGGGGAACGGGACACTGAAGCTTTCTTT. Translating it yields CASSEYDFGERDTEAFF.

In this sample, this clone turned up once. The gene calls are TRBV5-1 and TRBJ1-4; D gene ambiguous. Germline values: CDR1 SGHRS, CDR2 YFSETQ. CDR3 length: 16 amino acids. Trimming cost V 2 bases and J 0 bases, with 11 bases left between them. CDR3 bases: TGCGCCAGCAGCTTAGATAGCCCTTCAACTAATGAAAAACTGTTTTTT. It translates to CASSLDSPSTNEKLFF.